The 15 T cell receptor beta chains reported below all come from one sample, sequenced in a study of blood T cells in healthy people across ages. The use of a sample-barcoded 5' primer and a J-beta primer mix characterized a second PCR of about 6 to 12 cycles. MiXCR, run by TCRdb on the 5' RACE reads, gives a single entry per CDR3 protein. Here the sample spans 1.4 million or so distinct CDR3 sequences, approximately 42% being singletons. Material for sequencing was blood. The receptors here all came from a woman aged 18-30 years in good health.

The CDR3 nucleotides read TGTGCCAGCAGTTTTACTCCAGGGACCCAGTACTTC. Amino acid sequence: CASSFTPGTQYF. V usage is TRBV6-2 or TRBV6-3 and J usage is TRBJ2-5; D gene unclear. From germline, CDR1 is MNHEY and CDR2 SVGEGT. This CDR3 has 12 amino acids. V lost 4 bases and J lost 7, with 10 bases in between.

The chain employs TRBV28 and TRBJ1-1; D unclear. V was pared by 10 bases and J by 2 bases, with 5 bases between. CDR1 is MDHEN, CDR2 SYDVKM, per germline. The CDR3 contains 10 residues. The CDR3 loop is CATQNTEAFF. The CDR3 DNA is TGTGCCACCCAAAACACTGAAGCTTTCTTT.

This clonotype was observed once. The rearrangement uses TRBV10-3 and TRBJ2-2; 9 bases fit TRBD2. Trimming cost V 3 bases and J 4 bases; bases outside gene matches: 12. The CDR3 has 18 residues. CDR1 ENHRY and CDR2 SYGVKD come from the germline V gene. CDR3 in amino acids: CAISDPGDSGSGTGELFF. Written as DNA, the CDR3 is TGTGCCATCAGTGACCCCGGGGATAGCGGGAGTGGCACCGGGGAGCTGTTTTTT.

J is TRBJ2-3 and V is TRBV18, with 11 bases identical to TRBD2. The trim removed 3 bases at V and 2 bases at J, leaving 4 bases unmatched. Germline V gene data show CDR1 as KGHSH and CDR2 as LQKENI. The CDR3 length is 16 residues. This CDR3 is CASSPSSGGFTDTQYF. For the CDR3, the DNA is TGTGCCAGCTCACCGTCTAGCGGGGGGTTCACAGATACGCAGTATTTT.

This clonotype was detected only a few times. This chain connects TRBV18 to TRBJ1-6; D gene unclear. The V gene's germline CDR1 is KGHSH and CDR2 LQKENI. The CDR3 loop spans 14 amino acids. Trimming shortened V by 3 bases and J by 0 bases, and 3 bases separated the two germline ends. For the CDR3, the DNA is TGTGCCAGCTCACCTGACTCCTATAATTCACCCCTCCACTTT. This gives the protein CASSPDSYNSPLHF.

This clonotype has only a few counts. The genes are TRBV10-3 and TRBJ2-1; 9 bases align to TRBD1. Germline V gene data show CDR1 as ENHRY and CDR2 as SYGVKD. This CDR3 contains 12 residues. V lost 3 bases, J lost 12 bases, and 3 bases stayed unmatched. The DNA of the CDR3 is TGTGCCATCAGTGAAATGGACAGGGGGCAGTTCTTC. Translated, it gives CAISEMDRGQFF.

The gene calls are TRBV4-3 and TRBJ2-1; D remains ambiguous. The CDR3 covers 16 residues. Trimming removed 0 bases from V and 4 bases from J, with 13 bases in between. Germline CDR1 and CDR2: LGHNA and YSLEER. In DNA form, the CDR3 reads TGCGCCAGCAGCCAAGATGGGATCCTCCAATACAATGAGCAGTTCTTC. Translated, it gives CASSQDGILQYNEQFF.

This chain uses TRBV11-2 with TRBJ1-1, with D unclear. The CDR3 has 15 amino acids. Germline V CDR1 and CDR2: SGHAT, FQNNGV. V lost 1 base and J 1 base, leaving 10 bases between the germline ends. The CDR3 DNA is TGTGCCAGCAGCTTAGGAGGGCGGTCGAACACTGAAGCTTTCTTT. Protein product: CASSLGGRSNTEAFF.

V and J are TRBV20-1 and TRBJ2-5; D unclear. The end of the DNA is better explained by TRBJ2-7, so the J call may be wrong. This CDR3 is 16 amino acids long. Germline V gene sequence: CDR1 DFQATT, CDR2 SNEGSKA (reference sequence). CDR3 in amino acids: CSARGQYRHTLAEQYF. CDR3 coding DNA: TGCAGTGCTAGAGGTCAATATAGACATACGTTAGCCGAGCAGTACTTC.

This sequence joins TRBV2 and TRBJ2-1; 11 bases align to TRBD1. CDR1 is SNHLY and CDR2 is FYNNEI in the germline V gene. The CDR3 length is 16 residues. The V segment lost 3 bases and the J segment 1 base; nucleotides outside the gene matches: 2. CDR3: CASSDGQGASYNEQFF. The CDR3 DNA follows: TGTGCCAGCAGTGACGGACAGGGGGCTTCCTACAATGAGCAGTTCTTC.

This clonotype was picked up one time. The rearrangement links TRBV27 to TRBJ2-1; 13 bases map to TRBD2. Germline CDR1 and CDR2: MNHEY and SMNVEV (reference sequence). This CDR3 is 15 amino acids long. The J segment lost 10 bases and the V segment lost 3 bases, leaving 6 bases of the junction unmatched. The CDR3 DNA is TGTGCCAGCAGTTTTGGACTAGCGGGAGCGGGCGAGCAGTTCTTC. It is translated as CASSFGLAGAGEQFF.

The chain joins TRBV25-1 to TRBJ1-1; 7 nucleotides match TRBD1. The CDR3 has 16 residues. Germline CDR1 and CDR2: MGHDK and SYGVNS. V shed 0 bases, J shed 2 bases, and the junction held 6 bases outside the gene matches. CDR3 sequence reads: CASSEYRAGGNTEAFF. The CDR3 DNA reads as TGTGCCAGCAGTGAATATAGGGCAGGGGGTAACACTGAAGCTTTCTTT. The complete variable domain, with remaining parts taken from reference TRBV25-1 and TRBJ1-1, reads EADIYQTPRYLVIGTGKKITLECSQTMGHDKMYWYQQDPGMELHLIHYSYGVNSTEKGDLSSESTVSRIRTEHFPLTLESARPSHTSQYLCASSEYRAGGNTEAFFGQGTRLTVV.

The chain combines TRBV20-1 with TRBJ1-2; no firm D call. CDR1 and CDR2 from the germline V gene are DFQATT and SNEGSKA (reference sequence). The CDR3 sequence is 13 residues long. V lost 0 bases to trimming and J lost 7 bases, with 12 bases between them. CDR3 DNA: TGCAGTGCTAGAGATACAAGGGTTGGTGGCTACACCTTC. Translated: CSARDTRVGGYTF.

The V call is TRBV6-5, the J call TRBJ1-4, with a tentative D call TRBD1 (6 bases). V lost 6 bases to trimming and J lost 4 bases, with 15 bases between them. Germline V CDR1 and CDR2: MNHEY, SVGAGI. This CDR3 spans 15 amino acids. CDR3 nucleotide sequence: TGTGCCAGCAGGCCTCAGACAGGCTTTAATGAAAAACTGTTTTTT. Translated, it gives CASRPQTGFNEKLFF.

The J gene is TRBJ2-5, the V gene TRBV28; TRBD2 aligns across 12 bases. V shed 4 bases, J shed 5 bases, and the junction held 8 bases outside the gene matches. Per germline, CDR1 MDHEN and CDR2 SYDVKM. The CDR3 length is 16 residues. The CDR3 is CASSYRGLAGMETQYF. The CDR3 DNA reads as TGTGCCAGCAGTTATCGCGGACTAGCGGGAATGGAGACCCAGTACTTC.